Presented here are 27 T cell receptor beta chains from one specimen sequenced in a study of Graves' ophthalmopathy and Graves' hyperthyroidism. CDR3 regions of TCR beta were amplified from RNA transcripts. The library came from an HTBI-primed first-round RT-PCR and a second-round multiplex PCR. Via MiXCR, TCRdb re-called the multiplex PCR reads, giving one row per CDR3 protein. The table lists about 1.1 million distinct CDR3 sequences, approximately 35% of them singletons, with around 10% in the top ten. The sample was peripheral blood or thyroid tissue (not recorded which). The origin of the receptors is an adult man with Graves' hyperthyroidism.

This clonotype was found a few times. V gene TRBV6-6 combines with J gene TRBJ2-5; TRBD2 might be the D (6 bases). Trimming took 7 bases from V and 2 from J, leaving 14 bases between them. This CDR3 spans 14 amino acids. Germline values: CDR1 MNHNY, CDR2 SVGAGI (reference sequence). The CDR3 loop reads CASMLSGSQETQYF. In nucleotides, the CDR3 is TGTGCCAGCATGCTAAGCGGGTCACAAGAGACCCAGTACTTC.

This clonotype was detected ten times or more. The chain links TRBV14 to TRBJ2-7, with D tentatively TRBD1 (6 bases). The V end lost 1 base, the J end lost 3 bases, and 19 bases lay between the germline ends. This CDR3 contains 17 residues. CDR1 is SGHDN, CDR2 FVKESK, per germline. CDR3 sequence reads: CASSQGTAKVPDYEQYF. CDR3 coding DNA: TGTGCCAGCAGCCAAGGGACAGCCAAAGTACCCGACTACGAGCAGTACTTC.

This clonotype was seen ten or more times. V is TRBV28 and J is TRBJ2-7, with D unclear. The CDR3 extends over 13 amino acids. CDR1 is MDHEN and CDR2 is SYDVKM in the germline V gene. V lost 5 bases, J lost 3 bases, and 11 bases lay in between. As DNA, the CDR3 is TGTGCCAGCAGTGTCGAAGCTGACTACGAGCAGTACTTC. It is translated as CASSVEADYEQYF.

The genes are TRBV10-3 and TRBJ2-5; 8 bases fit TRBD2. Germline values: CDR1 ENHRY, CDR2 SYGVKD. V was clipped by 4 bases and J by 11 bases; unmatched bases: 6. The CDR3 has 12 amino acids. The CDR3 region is CAISASGRQQYF. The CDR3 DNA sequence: TGTGCCATCAGTGCAAGCGGGAGACAGCAGTACTTC.

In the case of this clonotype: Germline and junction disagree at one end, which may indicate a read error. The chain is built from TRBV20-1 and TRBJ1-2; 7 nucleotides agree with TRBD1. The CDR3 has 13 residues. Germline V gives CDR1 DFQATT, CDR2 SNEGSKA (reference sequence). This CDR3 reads CSVRSDRVSDYTF. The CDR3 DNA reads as TGCAGTGTTAGAAGTGACAGGGTTAGTGACTACACCTTC.

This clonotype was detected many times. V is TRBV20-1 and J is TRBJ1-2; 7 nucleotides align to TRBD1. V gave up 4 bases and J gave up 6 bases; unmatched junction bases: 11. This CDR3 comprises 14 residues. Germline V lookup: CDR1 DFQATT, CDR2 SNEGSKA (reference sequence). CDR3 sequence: CSATTLTGMDGYTF. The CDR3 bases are TGCAGTGCTACTACCCTGACAGGGATGGATGGCTACACCTTC.

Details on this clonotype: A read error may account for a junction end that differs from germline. The CDR3 nucleotides read TGTGCCGGCAGCTTAGTCGGAGGGAAGTCCTACGAGCAGTACTTC. Protein sequence: CAGSLVGGKSYEQYF. The rearrangement uses TRBV11-2 and TRBJ2-7, with D possibly TRBD2 on 6 matching bases. There are 15 residues in the CDR3. Germline loops: CDR1 SGHAT, CDR2 FQNNGV.

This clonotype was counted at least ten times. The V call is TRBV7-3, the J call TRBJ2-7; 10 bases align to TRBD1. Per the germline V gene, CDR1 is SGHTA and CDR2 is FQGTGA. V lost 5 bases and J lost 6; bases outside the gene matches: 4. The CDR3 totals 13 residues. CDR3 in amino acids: CASSIDRGLEQYF. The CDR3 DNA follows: TGTGCCAGCAGCATCGACAGGGGGCTCGAGCAGTACTTC.

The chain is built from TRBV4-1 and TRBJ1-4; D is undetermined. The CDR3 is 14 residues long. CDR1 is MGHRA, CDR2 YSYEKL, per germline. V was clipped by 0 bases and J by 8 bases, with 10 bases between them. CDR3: CASSQEGLQEKLFF. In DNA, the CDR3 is TGCGCCAGCAGCCAAGAGGGCCTTCAGGAAAAACTGTTTTTT.

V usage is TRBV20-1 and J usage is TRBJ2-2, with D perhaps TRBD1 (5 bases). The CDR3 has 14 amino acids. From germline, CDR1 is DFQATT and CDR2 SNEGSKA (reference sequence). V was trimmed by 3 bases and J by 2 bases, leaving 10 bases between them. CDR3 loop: CSARGRDNTGELFF. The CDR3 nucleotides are TGCAGTGCTAGGGGCAGGGATAACACCGGGGAGCTGTTTTTT.

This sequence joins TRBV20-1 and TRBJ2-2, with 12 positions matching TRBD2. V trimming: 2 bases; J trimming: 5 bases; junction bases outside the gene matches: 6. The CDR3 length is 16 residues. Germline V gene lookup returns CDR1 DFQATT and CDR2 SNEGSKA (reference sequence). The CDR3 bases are TGCAGTGCTAGACAAACCGGGACTAGCGGGACCGGGGAGCTGTTTTTT. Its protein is CSARQTGTSGTGELFF.

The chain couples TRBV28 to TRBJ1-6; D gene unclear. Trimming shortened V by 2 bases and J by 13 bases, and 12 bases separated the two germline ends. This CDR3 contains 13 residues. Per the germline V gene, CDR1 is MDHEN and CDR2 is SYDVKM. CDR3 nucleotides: TGTGCCAGCAGTTTACCCCCACAAGTTCCCCTCCACTTT. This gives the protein CASSLPPQVPLHF.

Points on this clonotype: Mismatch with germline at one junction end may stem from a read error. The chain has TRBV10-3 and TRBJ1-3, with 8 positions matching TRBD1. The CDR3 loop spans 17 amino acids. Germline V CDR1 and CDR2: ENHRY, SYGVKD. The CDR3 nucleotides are TGTGCCAGCAGTCGCAGTGACAGGGGCCCCTCTGGAAACACCATATATTTT. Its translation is CASSRSDRGPSGNTIYF.

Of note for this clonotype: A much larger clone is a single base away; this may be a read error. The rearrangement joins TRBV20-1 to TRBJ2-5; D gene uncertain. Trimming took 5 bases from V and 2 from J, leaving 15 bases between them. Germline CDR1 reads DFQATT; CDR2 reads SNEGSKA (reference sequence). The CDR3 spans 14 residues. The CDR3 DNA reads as TGCAGTGCTGCGCTCCGGTTTTGGCAAGAGACCCAGTACTTC. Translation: CSAALRFWQETQYF.

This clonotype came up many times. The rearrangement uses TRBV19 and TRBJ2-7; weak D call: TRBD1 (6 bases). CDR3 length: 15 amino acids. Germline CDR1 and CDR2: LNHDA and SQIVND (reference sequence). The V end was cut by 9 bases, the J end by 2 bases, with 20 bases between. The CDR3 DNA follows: TGTGCCAGCGCAGTCCGGGACACAAGAACCTACGAGCAGTACTTC. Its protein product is CASAVRDTRTYEQYF.

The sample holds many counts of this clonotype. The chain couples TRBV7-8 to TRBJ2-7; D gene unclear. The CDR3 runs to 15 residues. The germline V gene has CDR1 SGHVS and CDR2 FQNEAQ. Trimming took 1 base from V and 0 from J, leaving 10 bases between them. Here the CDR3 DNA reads TGTGCCAGCAGCTTAGGGGGTAGTCGCTCCTACGAGCAGTACTTC. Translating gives CASSLGGSRSYEQYF.

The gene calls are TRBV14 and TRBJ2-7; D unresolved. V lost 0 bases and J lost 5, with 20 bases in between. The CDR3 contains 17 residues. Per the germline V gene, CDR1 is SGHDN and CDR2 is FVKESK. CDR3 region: CASSQDLGQTESHEQYF. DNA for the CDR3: TGTGCCAGCAGCCAAGATCTCGGGCAGACGGAATCCCACGAGCAGTACTTC.

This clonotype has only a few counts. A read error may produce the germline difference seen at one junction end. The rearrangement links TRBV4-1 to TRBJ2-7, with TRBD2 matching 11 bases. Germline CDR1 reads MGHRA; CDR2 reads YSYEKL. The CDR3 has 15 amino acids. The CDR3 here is CASSTRLAGTYEQYF. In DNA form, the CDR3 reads TGTGCCAGCAGCACCAGACTAGCGGGGACCTACGAGCAGTACTTC.

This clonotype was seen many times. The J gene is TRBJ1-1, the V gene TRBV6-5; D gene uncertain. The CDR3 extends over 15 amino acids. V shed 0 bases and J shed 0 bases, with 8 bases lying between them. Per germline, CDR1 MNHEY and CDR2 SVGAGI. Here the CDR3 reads CASSYSALLNTEAFF. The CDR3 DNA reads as TGTGCCAGCAGTTACTCTGCACTACTGAACACTGAAGCTTTCTTT.

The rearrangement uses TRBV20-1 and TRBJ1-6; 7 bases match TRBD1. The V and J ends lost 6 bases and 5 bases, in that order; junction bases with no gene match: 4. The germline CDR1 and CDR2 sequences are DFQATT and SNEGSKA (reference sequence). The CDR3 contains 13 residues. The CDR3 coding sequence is TGCAGTGCCACCGGGACAGATAATTCACCCCTCCACTTT. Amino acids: CSATGTDNSPLHF.

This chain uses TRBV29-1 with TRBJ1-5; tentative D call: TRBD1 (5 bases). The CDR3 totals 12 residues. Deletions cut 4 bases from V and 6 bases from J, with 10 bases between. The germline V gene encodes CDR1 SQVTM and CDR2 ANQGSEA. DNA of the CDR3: TGCAGCGTTGGAGGGGACGGTCAGCCCCAGCATTTT. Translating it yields CSVGGDGQPQHF.

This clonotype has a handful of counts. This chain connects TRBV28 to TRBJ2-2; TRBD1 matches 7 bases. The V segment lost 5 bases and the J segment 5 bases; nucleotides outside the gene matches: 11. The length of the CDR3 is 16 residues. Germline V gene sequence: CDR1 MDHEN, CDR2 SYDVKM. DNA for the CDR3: TGTGCCAGCAGTGTTGGGACAGCACCCGTGACCGGGGAGCTGTTTTTT. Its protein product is CASSVGTAPVTGELFF.

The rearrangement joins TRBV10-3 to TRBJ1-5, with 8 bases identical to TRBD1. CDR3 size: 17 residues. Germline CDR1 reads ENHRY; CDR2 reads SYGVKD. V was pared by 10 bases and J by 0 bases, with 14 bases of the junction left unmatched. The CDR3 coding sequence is TGTGCCAGCAGCCCGGACAGGGCAGGCTATAGCAATCAGCCCCAGCATTTT. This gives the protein CASSPDRAGYSNQPQHF.

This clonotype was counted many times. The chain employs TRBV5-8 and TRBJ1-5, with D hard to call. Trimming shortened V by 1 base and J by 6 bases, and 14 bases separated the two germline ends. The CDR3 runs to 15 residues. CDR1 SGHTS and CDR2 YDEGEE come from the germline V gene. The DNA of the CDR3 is TGTGCCAGCAGCTTGATGGGTCGTTTGAGTCAGCCCCAGCATTTT. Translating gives CASSLMGRLSQPQHF.

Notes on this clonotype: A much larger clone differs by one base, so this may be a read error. The CDR3 DNA sequence: TGTGCCAGCAGCGAAAGAGGCGGAGGCAATCAGCCCCGGCATTTT. It encodes CASSERGGGNQPRHF. The V call is TRBV7-2, the J call TRBJ1-5; D remains unclear. Looked up from germline, CDR1 is SGHTA and CDR2 is FQGNSA. CDR3 length: 15 residues.

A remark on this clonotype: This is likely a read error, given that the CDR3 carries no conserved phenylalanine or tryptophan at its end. Here the CDR3 DNA reads TGCAGCGTTGAAAAGGGAAACTATGGCTACACCCTC. It specifies CSVEKGNYGYTL. V is TRBV29-1 and J is TRBJ1-2; D is unresolved. The CDR3 extends over 12 amino acids. Germline CDR1 reads SQVTM; CDR2 reads ANQGSEA. Trimming took off 2 bases at V and 2 bases at J, with 6 bases between the two ends.

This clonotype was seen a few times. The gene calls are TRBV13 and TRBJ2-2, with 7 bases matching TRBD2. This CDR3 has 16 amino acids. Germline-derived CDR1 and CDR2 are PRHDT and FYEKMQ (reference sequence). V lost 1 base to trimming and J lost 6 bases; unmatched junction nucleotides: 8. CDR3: CASSLEGGASAGELFF. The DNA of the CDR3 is TGTGCCAGCAGCTTAGAGGGAGGGGCGTCAGCCGGGGAGCTGTTTTTT. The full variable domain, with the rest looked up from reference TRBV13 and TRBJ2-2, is AAGVIQSPRHLIKEKRETATLKCYPIPRHDTVYWYQQGPGQDPQFLISFYEKMQSDKGSIPDRFSAQQFSDYHSELNMSSLELGDSALYFCASSLEGGASAGELFFGEGSRLTVL.